A selection of T cell receptor beta chains follows, all from one sample in a study of OX40 agonist ivuxolimab in advanced cancers. Clones were read by immunoSEQ multiplex PCR, and TCRdb kept only the in-frame ones, dropping some. The sample records 97,000 or so clones, nearly 90% being singletons. The specimen was CD4+ or CD8+ T cells sorted from blood, collected in a trial of the OX40 agonist ivuxolimab. The source is an adult with an advanced solid tumor such as melanoma, head and neck, liver or kidney cancer. Both conserved end residues are part of each CDR3. Each record gives: D gene, clone size, V gene, J gene, CDR3 protein, CDR3 DNA. D genes are given only for firm matches. Size tells how often a clone was seen (once, few, many) or the class of an expanded clone, and some rows leave it out.

D: TRBD2
size: once
V: TRBV5-6
J: TRBJ2-3
CDR3: CASSLVLAGTDTQYF
DNA: TGTGCCAGCAGCTTGGTACTAGCGGGGACAGATACGCAGTATTTT

D: .
size: .
V: TRBV11-2
J: TRBJ2-7
CDR3: CASSLGVANYEQYF
DNA: TGTGCCAGCAGCTTAGGAGTAGCGAACTACGAGCAGTACTTC

D: TRBD1
size: .
V: TRBV19
J: TRBJ2-7
CDR3: CASRARRGQGAYEQYF
DNA: TGTGCCAGTAGGGCACGCCGAGGACAGGGGGCCTACGAGCAGTACTTC

D: .
size: .
V: TRBV7-2
J: TRBJ2-1
CDR3: CASSLAGASYNEQFF
DNA: TGTGCCAGCAGCTTAGCGGGCGCTAGTTACAATGAGCAGTTCTTC

D: .
size: .
V: TRBV5-6
J: TRBJ1-1
CDR3: CASSLVGKNTEAFF
DNA: TGTGCCAGCAGCTTGGTGGGGAAGAACACTGAAGCTTTCTTT

D: TRBD1
size: .
V: TRBV2
J: TRBJ1-4
CDR3: CASSVGQVNEKLFF
DNA: TGTGCCAGCAGTGTCGGACAGGTTAATGAAAAACTGTTTTTT

D: TRBD1
size: .
V: TRBV19
J: TRBJ1-1
CDR3: CASTNRGLGTEAFF
DNA: TGTGCCAGTACCAACAGGGGATTAGGCACTGAAGCTTTCTTT

D: .
size: once
V: TRBV6-5
J: TRBJ2-7
CDR3: CASSVRESYEQYF
DNA: TGTGCCAGCAGTGTCCGGGAGAGCTACGAGCAGTACTTC

D: TRBD2
size: .
V: TRBV30
J: TRBJ2-2
CDR3: CAWSGLAVGFGVNTGELFF
DNA: TGTGCCTGGAGTGGACTAGCGGTGGGGTTTGGGGTTAACACCGGGGAGCTGTTTTTT

D: .
size: .
V: TRBV4-1
J: TRBJ1-2
CDR3: CASSLDRSVNYGYTF
DNA: TGCGCCAGCAGTCTGGACAGATCCGTTAACTATGGCTACACCTTC

D: .
size: .
V: TRBV29-1
J: TRBJ2-7
CDR3: CSASLGYEQYF
DNA: TGCAGCGCCTCTTTAGGTTACGAGCAGTACTTC

D: .
size: few
V: TRBV27
J: TRBJ1-2
CDR3: CASTTTGAYGYTF
DNA: TGTGCCAGCACCACCACAGGTGCCTATGGCTACACCTTC

D: .
size: once
V: TRBV5-4
J: TRBJ1-5
CDR3: CASSLFGGTQPQHF
DNA: TGTGCCAGCAGCTTGTTCGGGGGTACTCAGCCCCAGCATTTT

D: .
size: .
V: TRBV25-1
J: TRBJ1-5
CDR3: CASSESGRSSNQPQHF
DNA: TGTGCCAGCAGTGAATCAGGGCGATCTAGCAATCAGCCCCAGCATTTT

D: .
size: .
V: TRBV5-1
J: TRBJ1-4
CDR3: CASSLGPNNEKLFF
DNA: TGCGCCAGCAGCTTGGGGCCGAATAATGAAAAACTGTTTTTT

D: .
size: once
V: TRBV28
J: TRBJ1-4
CDR3: CASSGLGALNEKLFF
DNA: TGTGCCAGCAGCGGACTCGGGGCCCTTAATGAAAAACTGTTTTTT

D: TRBD1
size: few
V: TRBV27
J: TRBJ1-1
CDR3: CASSLLRLDRRTYHEAFF
DNA: TGTGCCAGCAGTCTCCTCCGCTTGGACAGGCGAACCTACCATGAAGCTTTCTTT

D: TRBD1
size: .
V: TRBV2
J: TRBJ1-1
CDR3: CASSVDRLSEAFF
DNA: TGTGCCAGCAGTGTGGACAGGCTCTCTGAAGCTTTCTTT

D: TRBD1
size: .
V: TRBV19
J: TRBJ2-2
CDR3: CASSRGTGGRGELFF
DNA: TGTGCCAGTAGCAGGGGGACAGGGGGCCGCGGGGAGCTGTTTTTT

D: .
size: once
V: TRBV30
J: TRBJ2-1
CDR3: CAWSGKLVFQEQFF
DNA: TGTGCCTGGAGTGGGAAACTGGTTTTTCAAGAGCAGTTCTTC

D: TRBD2
size: .
V: TRBV30
J: TRBJ2-5
CDR3: CAWSVPSGGQETQYF
DNA: TGTGCCTGGAGTGTACCTAGCGGGGGGCAAGAGACCCAGTACTTC

D: .
size: .
V: TRBV7-2
J: TRBJ2-6
CDR3: CASSSQGSANVLTF
DNA: TGTGCCAGCAGCTCTCAGGGTTCGGCCAACGTCCTGACTTTC

D: TRBD1
size: .
V: TRBV7-2
J: TRBJ1-4
CDR3: CASSIQGVNEKLFF
DNA: TGTGCCAGCAGCATACAGGGGGTTAATGAAAAACTGTTTTTT

D: TRBD2
size: once
V: TRBV4-1
J: TRBJ2-2
CDR3: CASSFSSGGNTGELFF
DNA: TGCGCCAGCAGCTTTTCTAGCGGGGGAAACACCGGGGAGCTGTTTTTT

D: TRBD1
size: once
V: TRBV7-3
J: TRBJ2-3
CDR3: CASSLITGQGWHTQYF
DNA: TGTGCCAGCAGCTTAATAACGGGACAGGGGTGGCATACGCAGTATTTT

D: .
size: .
V: TRBV7-4
J: TRBJ2-1
CDR3: CASSLAGTANNEQFF
DNA: TGTGCCAGCAGCTTAGCGGGGACTGCCAACAATGAGCAGTTCTTC

D: .
size: .
V: TRBV29-1
J: TRBJ1-1
CDR3: CSVEHRVGGTEAFF
DNA: TGCAGCGTAGAGCACCGTGTGGGGGGCACTGAAGCTTTCTTT

D: .
size: .
V: TRBV27
J: TRBJ1-6
CDR3: CASSLSPPGNNSPLHF
DNA: TGTGCCAGCAGTTTAAGCCCCCCAGGGAATAATTCACCCCTCCACTTT